This TCR beta chain was sequenced in a study of cytomegalovirus exposure and HLA in healthy donors. In the study overall: From donors who were HLA-typed, an early data release held approximately 91 million unique TCRs. Whole-study results and caveats: In all likelihood, a cluster of highly shared sequence variants was a sequencing artifact.

Points on this clone: Its antigen is currently unknown.

Trimming shortened V by 2 bases and J by 2 bases, and 8 bases separated the two germline ends. The germline V gene has CDR1 MNHEY and CDR2 SVGAGI. The CDR3 is 14 amino acids. A multiplex PCR was run with 60 Vbeta primers and 13 Jbeta primers. Assay used: immunoSEQ multiplex PCR; TCRdb lists only in-frame clones, some missing. Here the sample spans around 160,000 clones, 70% being singletons. This sequence was found in a man younger than 35 in good health and CMV-seropositive. Sequencing used PBMCs. This chain uses TRBV6-5 with TRBJ2-3; D not certain. The CDR3 region is CASSYNGLTDTQYF. CDR3 DNA: TGTGCCAGCAGTTACAATGGCCTCACAGATACGCAGTATTTT.